This T cell receptor (beta chain) is drawn from a study of graft-versus-host responses after intestinal transplantation. The CDR3 consists of 13 residues. Trimming pared 6 bases from V and 1 base from J, leaving 10 bases between. The germline gives CDR1 MNHEY, CDR2 SMNVEV (reference sequence). Regarding the study as a whole: Graft-donor T cell macrochimerism in patients accompanied high graft-versus-host to host-versus-graft clonal ratios in allografts.

Clones were read by immunoSEQ multiplex PCR, and TCRdb kept only the in-frame ones, dropping some. This sample has 80,000 to 100,000 clones; about four fifths occur once, and the top ten carry roughly 15%. For this clone: Its antigen is unknown. Other DNA sequences in the sample encode the same CDR3.

The sequence derives from a human donor who received an intestinal transplant. The chain carries TRBV27 and TRBJ2-7; D remains ambiguous. This specimen consisted of unstimulated CD8+ T cells sorted from spleen or lymph node cells, obtained before intestinal transplant. The CDR3 nucleotides read TGTGCCAGCAGCCCACAAGGGTCCTACGAGCAGTACTTC. The encoded protein is CASSPQGSYEQYF.